Below, 15 T cell receptor beta chains from the same sample are listed, as sequenced in a study of cytomegalovirus exposure and HLA in healthy donors. Primers: 60 Vbeta forward and 13 Jbeta reverse. Profiled with immunoSEQ multiplex PCR; TCRdb holds only in-frame clones, not every one. Its table lists about 200,000 clones. Specimen: PBMCs. The receptors shown here come from a man aged 30 to 39 in good health and CMV-seronegative.

This chain joins TRBV7-2 and TRBJ2-7, with TRBD1 identical over 7 bases. The J segment lost 9 bases and the V segment lost 5 bases, leaving 22 bases of the junction unmatched. This CDR3 contains 17 residues. Germline V gene data show CDR1 as SGHTA and CDR2 as FQGNSA. The CDR3 protein is CASSGGTVKTPFGGQYF. CDR3 nucleotide sequence: TGTGCCAGCAGCGGTGGGACAGTCAAAACCCCATTTGGAGGGCAGTACTTC.

The rearrangement links TRBV11-2 to TRBJ1-6; D unresolved. Germline CDR1 is SGHAT and CDR2 is FQNNGV. This CDR3 is 15 amino acids long. The V end was cut by 5 bases, the J end by 7 bases, with 15 bases between. The CDR3 region has the DNA TGTGCCAGCAGCCCTGGGCCCGCGTTAAATTCACCCCTCCACTTT. It codes for CASSPGPALNSPLHF.

The genes are TRBV6-5 and TRBJ1-1; 8 bases line up with TRBD1. The germline CDR1 and CDR2 sequences are MNHEY and SVGAGI. The J segment lost 0 bases and the V segment lost 6 bases, leaving 6 bases of the junction unmatched. CDR3 length: 15 amino acids. In nucleotides, the CDR3 is TGTGCCAGCAGCAGGACAGGGAACTTGAACACTGAAGCTTTCTTT. It is translated as CASSRTGNLNTEAFF.

This sequence joins TRBV6-5 and TRBJ1-4, with D uncertain. The germline V gene has CDR1 MNHEY and CDR2 SVGAGI. The V end lost 6 bases, the J end lost 4 bases, and 12 bases lay between the germline ends. The CDR3 loop spans 14 amino acids. CDR3 loop: CASRTAGGNEKLFF. For the CDR3, the DNA is TGTGCCAGCAGGACGGCGGGAGGTAATGAAAAACTGTTTTTT.

This chain links TRBV5-1 with TRBJ1-4, with 9 bases identical to TRBD1. Trimming cost V 0 bases and J 4 bases; bases outside gene matches: 7. The V gene's germline CDR1 is SGHRS and CDR2 YFSETQ. CDR3 length: 17 residues. The DNA of the CDR3 is TGCGCCAGCAGCTTGGTAACCGGGACAGGGCATAATGAAAAACTGTTTTTT. As protein: CASSLVTGTGHNEKLFF.

The V call is TRBV28, the J call TRBJ1-1; the D gene is possibly TRBD1 (5 bases). CDR1 is MDHEN and CDR2 is SYDVKM in the germline V gene. Between the trimmed V and J ends, which lost 2 bases and 1 base, there was a span of 20 bases. The CDR3 sequence is 18 residues long. The CDR3 loop reads CASSLPGYLKSSNTEAFF. Here the CDR3 DNA reads TGTGCCAGCAGTTTACCAGGGTACCTCAAGAGTTCGAACACTGAAGCTTTCTTT.

Concerning this clone: Sequence at one end of the junction differs from germline and may be a read error. The chain recombines TRBV9 with TRBJ2-1, with 12 bases identical to TRBD2. Germline V CDR1 and CDR2: SGDLS, YYNGEE. The CDR3 runs to 16 residues. The CDR3 spells CASSPRLAGASGPLIF. The CDR3 DNA reads TGTGCCAGCAGCCCTAGACTAGCGGGAGCCTCCGGCCCTTTGATCTTC.

The chain employs TRBV5-4 and TRBJ1-2, with D maybe TRBD1 (5 bases). Trimming cost V 0 bases and J 3 bases, with 9 bases left between them. Germline V gene data show CDR1 as SGHNT and CDR2 as YYREEE (reference sequence). This CDR3 region has 14 residues. The CDR3 DNA follows: TGTGCCAGCAGCTTGGTTGGAGGGGACTATGGCTACACCTTC. It translates to CASSLVGGDYGYTF. Combining the CDR3 with reference TRBV5-4 and TRBJ1-2 gives the whole variable domain ETGVTQSPTHLIKTRGQQVTLRCSSQSGHNTVSWYQQALGQGPQFIFQYYREEENGRGNFPPRFSGLQFPNYSSELNVNALELDDSALYLCASSLVGGDYGYTFGSGTRLTVV.

The chain is built from TRBV6-1 and TRBJ2-1, with D perhaps TRBD2 (6 bases). V gave up 6 bases and J gave up 5 bases, with 14 bases separating them. The CDR3 has 14 residues. CDR1 and CDR2 (germline): MNHNS, SASEGT. The CDR3 region has the DNA TGTGCCAGCAGCGCCCTAACTAGCCACAATGAGCAGTTCTTC. Translated, it gives CASSALTSHNEQFF.

The chain links TRBV5-1 to TRBJ2-3, with 9 bases identical to TRBD1. The germline CDR1 and CDR2 sequences are SGHRS and YFSETQ. The CDR3 has 15 residues. V trimming: 5 bases; J trimming: 2 bases; junction bases outside the gene matches: 6. The CDR3 nucleotides read TGCGCCAGCAGTCCTGGACAGGGGAACACAGATACGCAGTATTTT. Protein: CASSPGQGNTDTQYF. Based on the CDR3 plus reference TRBV5-1 and TRBJ2-3, the full variable domain is KAGVTQTPRYLIKTRGQQVTLSCSPISGHRSVSWYQQTPGQGLQFLFEYFSETQRNKGNFPGRFSGRQFSNSRSEMNVSTLELGDSALYLCASSPGQGNTDTQYFGPGTRLTVL.

V and J are TRBV7-9 and TRBJ2-7, with 10 bases that match TRBD1. The V segment lost 5 bases and the J segment 6 bases; nucleotides outside the gene matches: 10. This CDR3 is 15 amino acids long. Germline CDR1 is SEHNR and CDR2 is FQNEAQ (reference sequence). The DNA for the CDR3 is TGTGCCAGCAGCCCCCGGGACAGGGGCACGGGCGAGCAGTACTTC. Protein: CASSPRDRGTGEQYF.

The rearrangement joins TRBV4-2 to TRBJ2-1; possibly TRBD2 for D (6 bases). The CDR3 is 14 amino acids. Trimming stripped 3 bases from V and 7 bases from J, with 13 bases between. Germline-derived CDR1 and CDR2 are LGHNA and YNFKEQ. The CDR3 DNA follows: TGTGCCAGCAGCCACCGAGGTAGCGGAAATGAGCAGTTCTTC. Amino acid sequence: CASSHRGSGNEQFF.

The chain is built from TRBV5-1 and TRBJ2-3; perhaps TRBD1 as D (6 bases). V lost 4 bases, J lost 5 bases, and 11 bases lay in between. Germline V gene sequence: CDR1 SGHRS, CDR2 YFSETQ. The CDR3 spans 13 residues. The CDR3 DNA reads TGCGCCAGCAGCGTATCAGGGGAAGATACGCAGTATTTT. It encodes CASSVSGEDTQYF.

J is TRBJ2-1 and V is TRBV6-4, with TRBD2 matching 10 bases. There are 16 residues in the CDR3. J gave up 4 bases and V 0 bases, and 3 bases lay outside the gene matches. Germline values: CDR1 MRHNA, CDR2 SNTAGT. The CDR3 sequence is CASSDSGLALYNEQFF. The CDR3 nucleotides read TGTGCCAGCAGTGACTCGGGACTAGCGTTGTACAATGAGCAGTTCTTC.

V and J are TRBV7-2 and TRBJ1-4, with 7 bases that match TRBD1. V gave up 5 bases and J gave up 7 bases; unmatched junction bases: 10. Germline CDR1 reads SGHTA; CDR2 reads FQGNSA. This CDR3 has 15 amino acids. CDR3 in DNA: TGTGCCAGCAGCCGGGCCAGGGGGTCACCTGAAAAACTGTTTTTT. Its protein is CASSRARGSPEKLFF. Together with reference TRBV7-2 and TRBJ1-4, the CDR3 gives the full variable domain: GAGVSQSPSNKVTEKGKDVELRCDPISGHTALYWYRQSLGQGLEFLIYFQGNSAPDKSGLPSDRFSAERTGGSVSTLTIQRTQQEDSAVYLCASSRARGSPEKLFFGSGTQLSVL.